This TCR beta chain was profiled in a study of cytomegalovirus exposure and HLA in healthy donors. General study findings and limits: The presence/absence work took it that sequencing depth was about the same across donors.

As for this clone: Its antigen is unidentified.

There are 15 residues in the CDR3. Germline CDR1 reads MNHEY; CDR2 reads SVGAGI. Trimming took 6 bases from V and 1 from J; bases not matched to a gene: 5. Researchers ran the PCR with 60 Vbeta and 13 Jbeta primers. Assay: immunoSEQ multiplex PCR; the TCRdb copy retains only in-frame clones and omits some. Of hundreds of thousands of clones listed, 77% are singletons. Sequencing used PBMCs. The chain combines TRBV6-5 with TRBJ2-3; 9 bases align to TRBD2. This clonotype was sampled from a woman between 55 and 75 years old in good health and CMV-seropositive. The CDR3 spells CASSGGGRGTDTQYF. The CDR3 DNA reads TGTGCCAGCAGCGGGGGCGGGAGGGGCACAGATACGCAGTATTTT.